A single sample gave rise to the 9 T cell receptor beta chains below, sequenced in a study of cytomegalovirus exposure and HLA in healthy donors listed by TCRdb under 2017. Library preparation employed the immunoSEQ multiplex PCR assay. The multiplex PCR relied on a mix of 60 forward primers for TCR Vbeta segments and 13 reverse primers for TCR Jbeta segments. Entries here come from immuneACCESS through TCRdb and include only in-frame sequences with V and J called. Some clones fail to appear in such tables; in the studies checked, an unresolved V gene covers under half of the shortfall, and the cause of the remainder is unknown. Here the sample has approximately 190,000 clones; roughly 87% occur a single time. The top ten constitute around 0.99% of the sample. Sequenced material: PBMCs. The receptors shown here come from a boy aged 2-15 years in good health and CMV-seronegative.

The genes are TRBV18 and TRBJ2-5; perhaps TRBD2 as D (6 bases). The CDR3 is 13 residues long. The V and J ends lost 0 bases and 5 bases respectively, with 7 bases between them. Germline CDR1 KGHSH, CDR2 LQKENI. In nucleotides, the CDR3 is TGTGCCAGCTCACCACCAGGGAGGGAGACCCAGTACTTC. Translating gives CASSPPGRETQYF.

The chain uses TRBV18 and TRBJ1-5, with 8 bases lining up with TRBD1. From germline, CDR1 is KGHSH and CDR2 LQKENI. This CDR3 has 16 amino acids. Trimming cost V 2 bases and J 4 bases; bases outside gene matches: 7. The CDR3: CASSPNRDRPNQPQHF. In DNA form, the CDR3 reads TGTGCCAGCTCACCAAACCGGGACAGGCCAAATCAGCCCCAGCATTTT.

The rearrangement links TRBV5-1 to TRBJ2-3; 7 bases fit TRBD1. With 4 bases clipped from V and 2 bases from J, the junction kept 7 bases outside the gene matches. The CDR3 contains 15 residues. Germline V gene sequence: CDR1 SGHRS, CDR2 YFSETQ. CDR3 protein: CASSRDRATTDTQYF. The CDR3 nucleotides read TGCGCCAGCAGCAGAGACAGGGCCACCACAGATACGCAGTATTTT.

For the CDR3, the DNA is TGCAGCGTTGACCGGGGTGGTACAGATACGCAGTATTTT. The encoded protein is CSVDRGGTDTQYF. The chain combines TRBV29-1 with TRBJ2-3; possible D gene TRBD2, 5 bases. Germline CDR1 SQVTM, CDR2 ANQGSEA. This CDR3 region has 13 residues. Trimming removed 3 bases at V and 3 bases at J, with 10 bases between.

The gene calls are TRBV28 and TRBJ1-1, with TRBD1 as a possible D gene (6 bases). The CDR3 has 14 amino acids. The germline V gene encodes CDR1 MDHEN and CDR2 SYDVKM. Trimming took 1 base from V and 4 from J, leaving 10 bases between them. The CDR3: CASSLSRGGTEAFF. As DNA, the CDR3 is TGTGCCAGCAGTTTATCAAGGGGGGGCACTGAAGCTTTCTTT.

The chain carries TRBV5-4 and TRBJ1-1, with D possibly TRBD1 on 5 matching bases. With 3 bases removed from V and 6 bases from J, the gap between germline ends came to 15 bases. Germline assignment: CDR1 SGHNT and CDR2 YYREEE (reference sequence). CDR3 length: 14 amino acids. The DNA of the CDR3 is TGTGCCAGCAGCTCTCAAGGGGCCTCGGCTGAAGCTTTCTTT. It translates to CASSSQGASAEAFF.

The rearrangement links TRBV27 to TRBJ2-3; weak D call: TRBD2 (6 bases). The ends were cut back, 3 bases at V and 2 bases at J, with 12 bases in the middle. This CDR3 has 15 residues. CDR1 MNHEY and CDR2 SMNVEV come from the germline V gene (reference sequence). The CDR3 reads CASSLFAGITDTQYF. The DNA for the CDR3 is TGTGCCAGCAGTTTGTTTGCGGGGATCACAGATACGCAGTATTTT.

The gene calls are TRBV30 and TRBJ2-7; D may be TRBD2 (5 bases). CDR3 length: 16 residues. The V end was cut by 2 bases, the J end by 2 bases, with 19 bases between. The germline V gene encodes CDR1 GTSNPN and CDR2 SVGIG (reference sequence). CDR3 in DNA: TGTGCCTGGAGTCCGTCGTCCCGGGGATTCCCCTACGAGCAGTACTTC. Protein sequence: CAWSPSSRGFPYEQYF. Full variable domain (outside the CDR3, taken from reference TRBV30 and TRBJ2-7): SQTIHQWPATLVQPVGSPLSLECTVEGTSNPNLYWYRQAAGRGLQLLFYSVGIGQISSEVPQNLSASRPQDRQFILSSKKLLLSDSGFYLCAWSPSSRGFPYEQYFGPGTRLTVT.

The chain couples TRBV28 to TRBJ1-3; D perhaps matches TRBD1 (6 bases). Per germline, CDR1 MDHEN and CDR2 SYDVKM. With 5 bases removed from V and 1 base from J, the gap between germline ends came to 12 bases. The CDR3 sequence is 15 residues long. CDR3 sequence (DNA): TGTGCCAGCAGTCTGCAACAGGGTTCTGGAAACACCATATATTTT. Protein product: CASSLQQGSGNTIYF.